The 21 T cell receptor beta chains listed next were all sequenced from one sample in a study of shared clonotypes between healthy human individuals. TCRdb's copy holds only in-frame clones and misses some; the assay was immunoSEQ multiplex PCR. The table has over a million clones, 98% seen once. The sample comprised naive CD4+ T cells sorted from blood. The subset is: CD45RA+ positively selected. Receptors originate from a man under 40 in good health.

Here the CDR3 DNA reads TGTGCCAGCAGCTTATACCTAGCGGGGGCCTACAATGAGCAGTTCTTC. It is translated as CASSLYLAGAYNEQFF. This chain connects TRBV7-2 to TRBJ2-1; 10 bases are a match to TRBD2. Trimming cost V 2 bases and J 2 bases; bases outside gene matches: 3. The germline V gene encodes CDR1 SGHTA and CDR2 FQGNSA. The CDR3 runs 16 residues.

The chain uses TRBV7-3 and TRBJ2-2; 7 bases line up with TRBD1. J gave up 1 base and V 5 bases, and 7 bases lay outside the gene matches. Germline CDR1 reads SGHTA; CDR2 reads FQGTGA. The length of the CDR3 is 16 residues. This CDR3 is CASSIQGRVNTGELFF. Written as DNA, the CDR3 is TGTGCCAGCAGCATACAGGGGAGAGTGAACACCGGGGAGCTGTTTTTT.

V gene TRBV15 combines with J gene TRBJ1-4; D is ambiguous. V was trimmed by 9 bases and J by 2 bases, leaving 10 bases between them. The CDR3 consists of 13 residues. Germline CDR1 is LNHNV and CDR2 is YYDKDF (reference sequence). The CDR3 bases are TGTGCCACAGCTAGGAGGACTAATGAAAAACTGTTTTTT. Translation gives CATARRTNEKLFF.

V is TRBV9 and J is TRBJ2-2; 9 bases line up with TRBD2. Germline values: CDR1 SGDLS, CDR2 YYNGEE. J was trimmed by 2 bases and V by 4 bases; bases with no gene match: 3. CDR3 size: 15 residues. This chain's CDR3 is CASSNLAGNTGELFF. The DNA of the CDR3 is TGTGCCAGCAGCAACCTAGCGGGAAACACCGGGGAGCTGTTTTTT.

The V gene is TRBV5-5, the J gene TRBJ2-7; tentatively, D is TRBD2 (5 bases). Trimming removed 4 bases at V and 2 bases at J, with 16 bases between. Per the germline V gene, CDR1 is SGHKS and CDR2 is YYEKEE (reference sequence). CDR3 length equals 15 residues. The CDR3 nucleotides are TGTGCCAGCAGCCGTATAAGTGTCGGGGCCTACGAGCAGTACTTC. Translating it yields CASSRISVGAYEQYF.

To note about this clone: At the DNA level, this CDR3 is encoded by other sequences in the same sample as well. The chain is built from TRBV28 and TRBJ1-5, with D hard to call. The CDR3 runs to 11 residues. Per germline, CDR1 MDHEN and CDR2 SYDVKM. V was pared by 5 bases and J by 9 bases, with 8 bases between. The CDR3 reads CASSPGGPQHF. For the CDR3, the DNA is TGTGCCAGCAGTCCGGGTGGGCCCCAGCATTTT.

The gene calls are TRBV19 and TRBJ2-2; D is unresolved. The V end lost 11 bases, the J end lost 0 bases, and 16 bases lay between the germline ends. Germline CDR1 is LNHDA and CDR2 is SQIVND (reference sequence). The CDR3 totals 15 residues. The DNA for the CDR3 is TGTGCCTCCAGGAGATTTACGCCGAACACCGGGGAGCTGTTTTTT. It is translated as CASRRFTPNTGELFF.

The rearrangement joins TRBV18 to TRBJ2-4, with D tentatively TRBD1 or TRBD2 (6 bases each). Per the germline V gene, CDR1 is KGHSH and CDR2 is LQKENI. The CDR3 totals 19 residues. Trimming pared 1 base from V and 0 bases from J, leaving 19 bases between. The CDR3, as DNA: TGTGCCAGCTCACCACAACCCTGGAGGGGGAGAATAGCCAAAAACATTCAGTACTTC. This codes for CASSPQPWRGRIAKNIQYF.

The chain couples TRBV19 to TRBJ2-7; tentative D call: TRBD2 (5 bases). Germline CDR1 is LNHDA and CDR2 is SQIVND (reference sequence). The CDR3 spans 14 residues. The V and J ends lost 5 bases and 4 bases respectively, with 15 bases between them. CDR3 in amino acids: CASSPRLAWYEQYF. CDR3 bases: TGTGCCAGTAGTCCGAGGCTAGCTTGGTACGAGCAGTACTTC.

The chain uses TRBV4-1 and TRBJ1-1; D unclear. CDR3 size: 14 residues. Germline V gives CDR1 MGHRA, CDR2 YSYEKL. Trimming cost V 2 bases and J 10 bases, with 17 bases left between them. The CDR3 loop is CASSQLFFTERAFF. The CDR3 DNA is TGCGCCAGCAGCCAACTATTTTTCACCGAACGAGCTTTCTTT.

The gene calls are TRBV28 and TRBJ2-5; D uncertain. Germline CDR1 is MDHEN and CDR2 is SYDVKM. V lost 7 bases, J lost 2 bases, and 14 bases lay in between. The CDR3 extends over 14 amino acids. The CDR3 bases are TGTGCCAGCAAGTTAGGCTCCACGCAAGAGACCCAGTACTTC. Residues: CASKLGSTQETQYF. The full variable domain, in which reference TRBV28 and TRBJ2-5 provide the parts outside the CDR3, is DVKVTQSSRYLVKRTGEKVFLECVQDMDHENMFWYRQDPGLGLRLIYFSYDVKMKEKGDIPEGYSVSREKKERFSLILESASTNQTSMYLCASKLGSTQETQYFGPGTRLLVL.

The V and J genes are TRBV7-9 and TRBJ2-7, with D unresolved. The V gene's germline CDR1 is SEHNR and CDR2 FQNEAQ (reference sequence). Trimming removed 2 bases at V and 0 bases at J, with 17 bases between. The CDR3 is 17 residues long. The chain's CDR3 is CASSLFLSTQTSYEQYF. In DNA, the CDR3 is TGTGCCAGCAGCTTATTCCTTTCCACCCAAACCTCCTACGAGCAGTACTTC.

This clone was found a few times. The CDR3 DNA sequence: TGTGCCAGCAGCTTGTGGAGGGAGGACACCGGGGAGCTGTTTTTT. Its protein product is CASSLWREDTGELFF. This chain links TRBV5-6 with TRBJ2-2, with D possibly TRBD2 on 6 matching bases. The CDR3 contains 15 residues. V was clipped by 1 base and J by 3 bases, with 10 bases between them. CDR1 is SGHDT and CDR2 is YYEEEE in the germline V gene.

The rearrangement joins TRBV5-4 to TRBJ2-6; TRBD1 matches at 10 bases. Germline V CDR1 and CDR2: SGHNT, YYREEE (reference sequence). The trim removed 4 bases at V and 0 bases at J, leaving 10 bases unmatched. This CDR3 spans 19 amino acids. CDR3 DNA: TGTGCCAGCAGCGCCCCCGGGGACAGGGGTAGCTCTGGGGCCAACGTCCTGACTTTC. It encodes CASSAPGDRGSSGANVLTF.

The chain joins TRBV19 to TRBJ2-3, with 7 bases identical to TRBD2. V shed 3 bases, J shed 2 bases, and the junction held 5 bases outside the gene matches. Germline V gene data show CDR1 as LNHDA and CDR2 as SQIVND (reference sequence). This CDR3 region has 15 residues. This CDR3 is CASSIVAGYTDTQYF. The CDR3 DNA is TGTGCCAGTAGTATCGTAGCGGGCTACACAGATACGCAGTATTTT.

The chain links TRBV14 to TRBJ2-7; 7 bases line up with TRBD2. Germline CDR1 SGHDN, CDR2 FVKESK. Trimming removed 3 bases from V and 4 bases from J; junction bases left unmatched: 6. The CDR3 length is 14 residues. The CDR3 DNA reads as TGTGCCAGCAGCCATGCGGGAGTGCGGTACGAGCAGTACTTC. Translated: CASSHAGVRYEQYF.

The chain links TRBV6-5 to TRBJ2-2, with a tentative D call TRBD1 (6 bases). The CDR3 loop spans 14 amino acids. The germline gives CDR1 MNHEY, CDR2 SVGAGI. For the CDR3, the DNA is TGTGGACATCCACAGGGAATGGACACCGGGGAGCTGTTTTTT. Protein: CGHPQGMDTGELFF.

The rearrangement links TRBV28 to TRBJ1-1, with TRBD1 matching over 7 bases. This CDR3 has 16 amino acids. The J segment lost 1 base and the V segment lost 5 bases, leaving 10 bases of the junction unmatched. The germline CDR1 and CDR2 sequences are MDHEN and SYDVKM. CDR3 sequence: CASSPLGRQGNTEAFF. CDR3 in DNA: TGTGCCAGCAGTCCTTTAGGGAGACAGGGGAACACTGAAGCTTTCTTT.

The chain couples TRBV7-2 to TRBJ2-7; D not certain. CDR1 is SGHTA, CDR2 FQGNSA, per germline. The CDR3 spans 13 residues. The germline V and J ends were trimmed by 7 bases and 4 bases, with 14 bases remaining between them. The CDR3 nucleotides are TGTGCCAGCATGGACGGAACTTCTTACGAGCAGTACTTC. This translates into CASMDGTSYEQYF.

V and J are TRBV6-5 and TRBJ2-1, with unresolved D. This CDR3 is 16 amino acids long. Germline values: CDR1 MNHEY, CDR2 SVGAGI. V was pared by 0 bases and J by 4 bases, with 13 bases between. CDR3 residues: CASSYSSVAGYNEQFF. DNA for the CDR3: TGTGCCAGCAGTTACTCATCGGTTGCTGGGTACAATGAGCAGTTCTTC.

This clone appeared a single time. V and J are TRBV9 and TRBJ2-1, with a weak D call TRBD2 (6 bases). CDR1 and CDR2 (germline): SGDLS, YYNGEE. The CDR3 sequence is 15 residues long. The germline V and J ends were trimmed by 2 bases and 2 bases, with 11 bases remaining between them. DNA of the CDR3: TGTGCCAGCAGCGTTCAAGGACTACCCTACAATGAGCAGTTCTTC. This translates into CASSVQGLPYNEQFF.